Each of the 13 T cell receptor beta chains below was sequenced from the same sample in a study of CD8 T cells in Susac syndrome. An input of roughly 0.45 to 1 ug of RNA was subjected to reverse transcription using random hexamers. TCRdb passed the immunoSEQ multiplex PCR reads through MiXCR, listing each CDR3 protein once. The sample has some 150,000 distinct CDR3 sequences, 94% seen once. Material for sequencing was CD8+ T cells from PBMCs. The receptor source for this set is a human donor with multiple sclerosis.

The rearrangement links TRBV9 to TRBJ2-2, with a possible D match to TRBD2 (7 bases). CDR1 is SGDLS, CDR2 YYNGEE, per germline. Deletions cut 4 bases from V and 1 base from J, with 14 bases between. The length of the CDR3 is 16 residues. The CDR3 DNA is TGTGCCAGCAGCCCGCGGGGGCAGGAGAACACCGGGGAGCTGTTTTTT. This codes for CASSPRGQENTGELFF.

The chain carries TRBV27 and TRBJ1-1; a weak D match, TRBD1 (6 bases). Looked up from germline, CDR1 is MNHEY and CDR2 is SMNVEV (reference sequence). The CDR3 covers 17 residues. V was cut by 3 bases and J by 0 bases, with 17 bases left in between. The DNA of the CDR3 is TGTGCCAGCAGTTTGGGGGCAGGGTGGGGTATGAACACTGAAGCTTTCTTT. This sequence encodes CASSLGAGWGMNTEAFF.

The count of this clonotype is one. This chain links TRBV11-2 with TRBJ2-6; a weak D match, TRBD1 (7 bases). Germline assignment: CDR1 SGHAT and CDR2 FQNNGV. The V end was cut by 3 bases, the J end by 5 bases, with 20 bases between. This CDR3 spans 18 amino acids. In DNA form, the CDR3 reads TGTGCCAGCAGCTTTGGGGCGGGACAGCTGCTCCGGGCCAACGTCCTGACTTTC. This translates into CASSFGAGQLLRANVLTF.

The chain combines TRBV6-2 or TRBV6-3 with TRBJ2-2; D is possibly TRBD1 (6 bases). Per the germline V gene, CDR1 is MNHEY and CDR2 is SVGEGT. Trimming took off 5 bases at V and 3 bases at J, with 7 bases between the two ends. This CDR3 has 13 residues. CDR3 bases: TGTGCCAGCAGTCGGACAGACACCGGGGAGCTGTTTTTT. It specifies CASSRTDTGELFF.

This chain joins TRBV30 and TRBJ1-2; D gene unclear. CDR1 is GTSNPN, CDR2 SVGIG, per germline (reference sequence). Trimming cost V 6 bases and J 7 bases, with 15 bases left between them. The CDR3 covers 12 residues. The chain's CDR3 is CACPWRFGGYTF. DNA for the CDR3: TGTGCCTGTCCCTGGCGGTTTGGTGGCTACACCTTC.

The chain combines TRBV20-1 with TRBJ1-1; D is uncertain. Looked up from germline, CDR1 is DFQATT and CDR2 is SNEGSKA (reference sequence). This CDR3 contains 13 residues. The germline V and J ends were trimmed by 3 bases and 2 bases, with 10 bases remaining between them. The CDR3 protein is CSASAWGNTEAFF. In DNA form, the CDR3 reads TGCAGTGCTAGCGCTTGGGGTAACACTGAAGCTTTCTTT.

The V and J genes are TRBV4-1 and TRBJ2-7; 8 nucleotides match TRBD2. CDR3 length: 15 residues. CDR1 and CDR2 from the germline V gene are MGHRA and YSYEKL. Germline trimming cut 7 bases from V and 0 bases from J; bases unmatched to any gene: 8. Here the CDR3 reads CASKETSESSYEQYF. In DNA, the CDR3 is TGCGCCAGCAAGGAGACTAGCGAGAGCTCCTACGAGCAGTACTTC.

This chain links TRBV3-1 with TRBJ2-7, with 7 nucleotides matching TRBD1. The CDR3 spans 14 residues. In germline, CDR1 is LGHDT, CDR2 YNNKEL (reference sequence). Losses at the gene ends were 8 bases for V and 0 bases for J; bases not matched to a gene: 7. The CDR3 sequence is CASDPGGRSYEQYF. CDR3 in DNA: TGTGCCAGCGACCCAGGGGGACGCTCCTACGAGCAGTACTTC.

This sequence joins TRBV7-9 and TRBJ2-2; tentatively, D is TRBD1 (6 bases). The CDR3 is 13 residues long. Per the germline V gene, CDR1 is SEHNR and CDR2 is FQNEAQ (reference sequence). The CDR3 protein is CAYWGLITGELFF. CDR3 bases: TGTGCGTACTGGGGGCTGATCACCGGGGAGCTGTTTTTT.

V gene TRBV27 combines with J gene TRBJ1-4; D is unresolved. CDR1 MNHEY and CDR2 SMNVEV come from the germline V gene (reference sequence). With 2 bases removed from V and 9 bases from J, the gap between germline ends came to 16 bases. The CDR3 totals 15 residues. The CDR3 is CASSLTRAHGKKLFF. CDR3 nucleotide sequence: TGTGCCAGCAGTTTAACAAGGGCACATGGGAAAAAACTGTTTTTT.

V usage is TRBV20-1 and J usage is TRBJ2-2; possibly TRBD1 for D (6 bases). CDR3 size: 14 residues. V lost 4 bases and J 2 bases, leaving 11 bases between the germline ends. CDR1 DFQATT and CDR2 SNEGSKA come from the germline V gene (reference sequence). Here the CDR3 DNA reads TGCAGTGCTAAAGACAGGCGAAACACCGGGGAGCTGTTTTTT. It specifies CSAKDRRNTGELFF.

This chain connects TRBV19 to TRBJ2-1; 12 bases agree with TRBD1. Germline trimming cut 9 bases from V and 10 bases from J; bases unmatched to any gene: 10. This CDR3 region has 14 residues. The germline V gene has CDR1 LNHDA and CDR2 SQIVND (reference sequence). This chain's CDR3 is CASSWGQGAREQFF. CDR3 DNA: TGTGCCAGCTCCTGGGGACAGGGGGCGCGGGAGCAGTTCTTC. Filled out from reference TRBV19 and TRBJ2-1, the complete variable domain reads DGGITQSPKYLFRKEGQNVTLSCEQNLNHDAMYWYRQDPGQGLRLIYYSQIVNDFQKGDIAEGYSVSREKKESFPLTVTSAQKNPTAFYLCASSWGQGAREQFFGPGTRLTVL.

This chain uses TRBV7-9 with TRBJ2-7; tentatively, D is TRBD2 (6 bases). This CDR3 spans 14 amino acids. The V end lost 3 bases, the J end lost 2 bases, and 11 bases lay between the germline ends. CDR1 and CDR2 from the germline V gene are SEHNR and FQNEAQ (reference sequence). The CDR3: CASSFSGTPYEQYF. In nucleotides, the CDR3 is TGTGCCAGCAGCTTCTCCGGGACTCCCTACGAGCAGTACTTC.